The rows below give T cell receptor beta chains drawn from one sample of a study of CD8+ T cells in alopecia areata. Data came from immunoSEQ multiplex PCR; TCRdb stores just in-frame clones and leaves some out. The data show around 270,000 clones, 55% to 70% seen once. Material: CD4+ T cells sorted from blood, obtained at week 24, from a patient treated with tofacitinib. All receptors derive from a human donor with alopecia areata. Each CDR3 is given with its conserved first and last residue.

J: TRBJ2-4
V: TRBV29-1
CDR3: CSVEEGAVNIQYF

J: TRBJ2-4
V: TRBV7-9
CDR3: CASSPENIQYF

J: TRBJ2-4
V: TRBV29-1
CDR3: CSVEVVALQYF

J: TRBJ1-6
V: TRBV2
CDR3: CASGRDRDNSPLHF

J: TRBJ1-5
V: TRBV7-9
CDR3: CAVGYNQPQHF

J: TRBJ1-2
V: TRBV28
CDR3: CASSLSSVIYGYTF

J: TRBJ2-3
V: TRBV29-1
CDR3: CSVDGGGTDTQYF

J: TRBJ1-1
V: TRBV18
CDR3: CASSPQRPEAFF

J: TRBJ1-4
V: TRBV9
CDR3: CASSPGTGDEKLFF

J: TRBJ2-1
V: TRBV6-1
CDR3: CASSEGLAGYNEQFF

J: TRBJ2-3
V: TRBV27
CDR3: CASSFNRATDTQYF

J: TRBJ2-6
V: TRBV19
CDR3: CASSISSISPISGANVLTF

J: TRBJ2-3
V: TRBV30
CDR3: CAWSVTTDTQYF

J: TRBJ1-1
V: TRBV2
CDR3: CAGAQGGSTEAFF

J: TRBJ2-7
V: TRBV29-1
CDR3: CSVEDGGEEQYF

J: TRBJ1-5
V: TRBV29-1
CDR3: CSAGQNSNQPQHF

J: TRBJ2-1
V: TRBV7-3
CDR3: CASSRAGGLLNEQFF

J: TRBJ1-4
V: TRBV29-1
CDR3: CSVREVGEKLFF

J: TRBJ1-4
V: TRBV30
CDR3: CAWSVRLSSAGYNEKLFF

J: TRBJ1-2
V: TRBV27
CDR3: CASSQDSNIYGYTF

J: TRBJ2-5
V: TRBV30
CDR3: CAWSESQETQYF

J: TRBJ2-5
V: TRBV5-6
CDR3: CASSLGRVRSQETQYF

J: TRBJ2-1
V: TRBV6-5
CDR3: CASSYPLLRNEQFF

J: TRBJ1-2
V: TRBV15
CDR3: CATSRDSYGYTF

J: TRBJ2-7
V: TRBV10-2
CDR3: CASSGREGQQYF

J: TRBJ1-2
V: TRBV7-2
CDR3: CASSLDRSRAGYTF

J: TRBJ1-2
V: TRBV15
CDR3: CATSRDRVNYGYTF

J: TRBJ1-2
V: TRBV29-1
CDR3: CSGDERPADYGYTF

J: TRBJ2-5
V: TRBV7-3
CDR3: CASSLGVQETQYF

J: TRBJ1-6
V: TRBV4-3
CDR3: CASSQWTGNSPLHF

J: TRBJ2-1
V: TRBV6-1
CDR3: CASRLQGATYNEQFF

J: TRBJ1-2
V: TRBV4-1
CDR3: CASSQGQGAGGYTF

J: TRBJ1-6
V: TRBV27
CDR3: CASSLAGYSPLHF

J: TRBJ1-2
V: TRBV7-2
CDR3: CASSLWTGSEYGYTF

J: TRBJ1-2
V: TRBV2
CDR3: CASGHGQGYTF

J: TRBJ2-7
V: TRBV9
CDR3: CASRRDLGLGEQYF

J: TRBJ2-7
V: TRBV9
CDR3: CASSVEGGSYEQYF

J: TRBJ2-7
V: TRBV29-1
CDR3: CSVGTSSYEQYF

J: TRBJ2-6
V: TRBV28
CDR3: CASSQPAGLVKDLTF

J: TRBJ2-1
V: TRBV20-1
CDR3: CSVNRNEQFF

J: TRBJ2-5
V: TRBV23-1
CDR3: CASSHSGQRAQYF

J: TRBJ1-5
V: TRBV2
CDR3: CASSAAIRGGNQPQHF

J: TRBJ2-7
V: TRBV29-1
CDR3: CSGGDRSYEQYF

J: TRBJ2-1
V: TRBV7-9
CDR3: CASSLGLAGGFYNEQFF

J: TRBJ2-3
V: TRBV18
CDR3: CASSPSGGDTQYF

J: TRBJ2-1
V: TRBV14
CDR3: CASSRTGVSEQFF

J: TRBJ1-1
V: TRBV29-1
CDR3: CSVDGEYTEAFF

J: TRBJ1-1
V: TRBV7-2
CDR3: CASSLQGNTEAFF